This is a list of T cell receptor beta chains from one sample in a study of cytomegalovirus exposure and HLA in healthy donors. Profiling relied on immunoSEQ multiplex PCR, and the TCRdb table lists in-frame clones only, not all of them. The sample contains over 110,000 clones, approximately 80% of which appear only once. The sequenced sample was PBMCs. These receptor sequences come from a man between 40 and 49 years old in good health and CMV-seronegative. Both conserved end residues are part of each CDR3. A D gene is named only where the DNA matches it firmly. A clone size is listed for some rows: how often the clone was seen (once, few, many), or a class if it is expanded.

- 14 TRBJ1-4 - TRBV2 TGTGCCAGCAGTGGACAGCTAACTAATGAAAAACTGTTTTTT CASSGQLTNEKLFF
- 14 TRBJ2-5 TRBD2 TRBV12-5 TGTGCTAGTGGCCCCCCCGGGGGGGGACAGACCCAGTACTTC CASGPPGGGQTQYF
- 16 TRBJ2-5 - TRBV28 TGTGCCAGCACCACTGGAGGGGTAGGGCGCTCCGAGACCCAGTACTTC CASTTGGVGRSETQYF
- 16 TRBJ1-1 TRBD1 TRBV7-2 TGTGCCAGCAGCGACCCGACAGGGGGCTACTGGACTGAAGCTTTCTTT CASSDPTGGYWTEAFF
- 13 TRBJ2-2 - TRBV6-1 TGTGCCAGCAGGACCACAGGGACCGGGGAGCTGTTTTTT CASRTTGTGELFF
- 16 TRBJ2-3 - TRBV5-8 TGTGCCAGCAGCTTCGGGGTTGCCACTAGCACAGATACGCAGTATTTT CASSFGVATSTDTQYF
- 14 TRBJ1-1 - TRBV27 TGTGCCAGCAGCTTACCCGGGCGGGGCACTGAAGCTTTCTTT CASSLPGRGTEAFF
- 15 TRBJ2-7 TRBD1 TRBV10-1 TGCGCCAGCAGTGAGTCTGGACAGGGGATCGGCGAGCAGTACTTC CASSESGQGIGEQYF
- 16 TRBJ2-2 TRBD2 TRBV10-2 TGCGCCAGCATTGATCAGCGGGGAGCGAACACCGGGGAGCTGTTTTTT CASIDQRGANTGELFF
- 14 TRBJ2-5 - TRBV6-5 TGTGCCAGCAGCTACCCGCCGCCGGAGAGGACCCAGTACTTC CASSYPPPERTQYF
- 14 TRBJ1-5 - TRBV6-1 TGTGCCAGCAGTGAACAGGGCTACGGTCAGCCCCAGCATTTT CASSEQGYGQPQHF
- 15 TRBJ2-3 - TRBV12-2 TGTGCAAGTCGCTTTTGGGCCCCCGGGGAGTATACGCAGTATTTT CASRFWAPGEYTQYF
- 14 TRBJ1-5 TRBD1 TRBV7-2 TGTGCCAGCAGCGCAGGACAGGCTTGGGGGGCCCAGCATTTT CASSAGQAWGAQHF
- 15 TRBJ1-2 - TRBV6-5 TGTGCCAGCAGTACTCGTGCAGGGCCGAACTATGGCTACACCTTC CASSTRAGPNYGYTF
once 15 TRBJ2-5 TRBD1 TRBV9 TGTGCCAGCAGCGTAGGGCATGTTGCAGGGGGGACCCAGTACTTC CASSVGHVAGGTQYF
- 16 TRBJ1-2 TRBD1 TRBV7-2 TGTGCCAGCAGAGCTGGGACAGGGGGAGAGGTCTATGGCTACACCTTC CASRAGTGGEVYGYTF
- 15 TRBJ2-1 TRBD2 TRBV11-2 TGTGCCAGCAGCTGGGGGAGGAGCGGGGCCTCATCGCAGTTCTTC CASSWGRSGASSQFF
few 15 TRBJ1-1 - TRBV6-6 TGTGCCAGCAGTTACCCTAGCACATCGAACACTGAAGCTTTCTTT CASSYPSTSNTEAFF
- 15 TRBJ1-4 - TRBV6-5 TGTGCCAGCAGTTACTCGACCCGAGGCAATGAAAAACTGTTTTTT CASSYSTRGNEKLFF
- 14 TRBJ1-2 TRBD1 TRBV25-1 TGTGCCAGCAGCTTACAGGGGGCGAACTATGGCTACACCTTC CASSLQGANYGYTF
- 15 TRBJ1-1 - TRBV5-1 TGCGCCAGCAGCTTGATTGGGGACATCGGAACTGAAGCTTTCTTT CASSLIGDIGTEAFF
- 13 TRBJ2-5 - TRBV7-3 TGTGCCAGCAGCCCCCATAGCGGAGAGACCCAGTACTTC CASSPHSGETQYF
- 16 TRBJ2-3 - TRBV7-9 TGTGCCAGCAGCTTAGTGGCGGGGCCGTACACAGATACGCAGTATTTT CASSLVAGPYTDTQYF
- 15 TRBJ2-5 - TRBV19 TGTGCCAGTACCCGGAGAGGGGGTGGGCAAGAGACCCAGTACTTC CASTRRGGGQETQYF
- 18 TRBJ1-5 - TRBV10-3 TGTGCCATCAGTGAGCCAAAACCTGGGGCGATGAGCAATCAGCCCCAGCATTTT CAISEPKPGAMSNQPQHF
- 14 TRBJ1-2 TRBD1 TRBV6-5 TGTGCCAGCAGTTACTCAGGGACAGTAGATGGCTACACCTTC CASSYSGTVDGYTF
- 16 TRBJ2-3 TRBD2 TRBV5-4 TGTGCCAGCAGCATGGGGCTAGCGGGGGCCACAGATACGCAGTATTTT CASSMGLAGATDTQYF
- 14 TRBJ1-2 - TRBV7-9 TGTGCCAGCAGCTCCCGGGAGCTTTCATGGTTGAACACCTTC CASSSRELSWLNTF
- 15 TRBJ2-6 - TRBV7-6 TGTGCCAGCAGCTCCTACAGGGCTGGGGCCAACGTCCTGACTTTC CASSSYRAGANVLTF
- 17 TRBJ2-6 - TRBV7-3 TGTGCCAGCAGCGCCCCGAGACAGTACTCTGGGGCCAACGTCCTGACTTTC CASSAPRQYSGANVLTF
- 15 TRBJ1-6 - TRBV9 TGTGCCAGCAGCGCGGCGGGTAGGGGGAATTCACCCCTCCACTTT CASSAAGRGNSPLHF